This T cell receptor beta chain was retrieved from a study of blood T cell repertoires in COVID-19. As for the study in general: The United States, Italy and Spain were the sources of the acute and convalescent COVID-19 samples. The cDNA or gDNA used as material had been derived from T cells, B-cell-depleted T cells, or PBMCs.

Sequencing was performed with immunoSEQ multiplex PCR; in TCRdb, only in-frame clones are kept and a portion is missing. This sample has about 160,000 clones, with around 85% found just once. Per germline, CDR1 MDHEN and CDR2 SYDVKM. CDR3 length: 16 residues. The V gene end was trimmed by 6 bases and the J gene end by 3 bases; junction bases not matched to a gene: 8. Sequencing was done on a sample of peripheral blood. The chain recombines TRBV28 with TRBJ1-4; TRBD1 agrees at 9 bases. The source of this sequence is a man in his sixties with active or convalescent COVID-19. The CDR3, as DNA: TGTGCCAGCAGCCGCCTTGACAGGGGGTCTAATGAAAAACTGTTTTTT. Its translation: CASSRLDRGSNEKLFF. The full variable domain, its missing parts supplied by reference TRBV28 and TRBJ1-4, is DVKVTQSSRYLVKRTGEKVFLECVQDMDHENMFWYRQDPGLGLRLIYFSYDVKMKEKGDIPEGYSVSREKKERFSLILESASTNQTSMYLCASSRLDRGSNEKLFFGSGTQLSVL.